The subject of this entry is one T cell receptor (beta chain). What it recognizes is unknown. V shed 7 bases and J shed 1 base, with 8 bases lying between them. The CDR3 spans 12 residues. Germline values: CDR1 SQVTM, CDR2 ANQGSEA. The data belong to a study of cytomegalovirus exposure and HLA in healthy donors. General observations from the study: Reportedly, HLA-A and HLA-B alleles of most subjects were accurately predicted from TCR beta. The study flagged some 170 TCR beta chains as cytomegalovirus-associated. There were several of the most significant clusters that appeared linked to common viral pathogens in a later analysis.

13 Jbeta primers and 60 Vbeta primers were used for the PCR. Clones were sequenced by immunoSEQ multiplex PCR, and TCRdb holds only the in-frame ones, with some missing. The sample shows about 84,000 clones, around 80% of them seen only once. The clonotype was recovered from a male donor in good health and CMV-seropositive. The rearrangement joins TRBV29-1 to TRBJ1-3; perhaps TRBD1 as D (6 bases). Sequences were obtained from PBMCs. CDR3 DNA: TGCAGCGCTAGGGGGTCTGGAAACACCATATATTTT. Translating it yields CSARGSGNTIYF.